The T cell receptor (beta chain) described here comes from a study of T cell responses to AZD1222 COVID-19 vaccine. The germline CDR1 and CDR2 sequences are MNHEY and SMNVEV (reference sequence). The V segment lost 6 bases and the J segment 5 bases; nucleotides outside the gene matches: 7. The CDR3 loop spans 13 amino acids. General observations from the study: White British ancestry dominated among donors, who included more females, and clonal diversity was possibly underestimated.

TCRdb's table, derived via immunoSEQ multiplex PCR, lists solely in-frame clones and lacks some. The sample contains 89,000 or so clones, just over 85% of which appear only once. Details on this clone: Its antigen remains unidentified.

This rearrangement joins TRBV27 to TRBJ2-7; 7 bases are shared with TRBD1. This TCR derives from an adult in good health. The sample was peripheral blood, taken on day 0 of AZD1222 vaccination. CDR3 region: CASRPGGIHEQYF. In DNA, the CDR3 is TGTGCCAGCAGACCAGGGGGAATTCACGAGCAGTACTTC.